This T cell receptor beta chain appears in the sequencing data of a study of T cells in Graves' hyperthyroidism and ophthalmopathy (dated by TCRdb to the late 2010s). General notes on the study: Peripheral blood samples were taken at the time of initial diagnosis, prior to any treatment. To identify TCR V-J signatures that set the groups apart, the researchers used a discovery cohort of 100 patients, made up of fewer than 50 with Graves' ophthalmopathy and some 55 with stable Graves' hyperthyroidism. Prospective prediction of ophthalmopathy was tested in an independent validation cohort of 18 to 20 hyperthyroidism patients and some 17 patients who later progressed to ophthalmopathy. The 100 discovery patients were divided at random into training and test sets in a 7:3 ratio. The study also compared thyroid tissue and blood T-cell repertoires from more than 5 Graves' hyperthyroidism patients. Once sampling was done, hyperthyroidism patients were given methimazole at a starting dose of 30 mg daily, whereas ophthalmopathy patients were given high-dose intravenous methylprednisolone. According to the paper, TCR Vbeta CDR3 sequencing was carried out on 135 peripheral blood samples, which came from under 50 ophthalmopathy, approximately 78 hyperthyroidism and approximately 17 progressor patients.

This clonotype was recorded many times. Its antigen specificity is not known. Per-nucleotide qualities are absent, and no much larger clonotype sits a single base away. Moderately to severely active disease, a Clinical Activity Score of at least 3, a NOSPECS grade of at least 4, and a duration under 3 months were present in ophthalmopathy patients. The study excluded patients with uncontrolled infections, other autoimmune diseases, pregnancy or lactation. Diagnoses relied on clinical symptoms, serum thyroxine and TRAb, thyroid ultrasound and orbital computed tomography. Ficoll-Paque density gradient centrifugation was used to isolate PBMCs from under 11 ml of fresh peripheral blood. Trizol reagent was used to extract total RNA, and RNA quality was then checked on an Agilent 2100 Bioanalyzer. The CDR3 covers 17 residues, taking in both the cysteine and the phenylalanine. Just the 51-base CDR3 DNA is kept, in frame starting at base 1. Sequences SGHAT (CDR1) and FQNNGV (CDR2) are obtained from the germline V gene. Trimming at the junction amounts to 5 bases on V and 0 bases on J, and the germline ends lie 17 bases apart.

The research as a whole found: Sample size was not statistically predetermined, and investigators were not blinded to group allocation. Ophthalmopathy was separated from stable hyperthyroidism by a 13 V-J signature model, with over 85% sensitivity and just over 81% specificity obtained in cross-validation and 80%/75% obtained in testing. In validation, progression to ophthalmopathy was predicted by the model with roughly 69% sensitivity and under 85% specificity, a median of 6.5 months before onset. Blood samples also contained most of the expanded thyroid clonotypes (frequency above 0.001), which suggests that blood repertoires may reflect thyroid immune responses.

Amplification of TCR beta CDR3 regions was carried out from RNA transcripts. The TCR CDR3 was subjected to a first round of RT-PCR using the HTBI primer set and the Qiagen OneStep RT-PCR kit. Libraries were constructed in a second round of multiplex PCR, after which size selection and purification were carried out. Sequencing of the libraries was done on an Illumina HiSeq2000 using paired-end 100 bp reads. The authors' pipeline ran thus. Raw data were processed with SOAPnuke, discarding reads with adapters, uncalled bases, mean Phred below 15, or no exact constant-primer or identifier match. High-quality paired reads were merged using COPE v1.2.5, and each unique nucleotide sequence was defined as a clonotype. Clonotypes were aligned to IMGT TRBV, TRBD and TRBJ reference segments using MiTCR v1.1. Analysis was restricted to V-J combinations with a frequency above 0.0001, which covered roughly 99% of repertoires. A TCS score was defined as the ratio of F50 (clonal expansion) to E x V (chaos), with BLOSUM62-based TCRdist applied between CDR3 peptides within each V-J. Welch's t-statistics and random forest reduced 450 to 600 V-J features to around 14, which were used in a naive Bayes classifier (R e1071). TCRdb passed the public sequencing reads through fastp at Q25 and MiXCR, retaining productive beta sequences. Each CDR3 protein appears once, grouped with its most common genes and DNA. These V and J calls are TCRdb output, not the study's own analysis. The sample data list fewer than 650,000 distinct CDR3 sequences, and over 12% of these were observed just once. The ten largest account for about 6.6% of the sample.

The V and J segments used are TRBV11-2 and TRBJ2-1; no confident D gene assignment can be made. The source is a woman between 18 and 29 years old with Graves' ophthalmopathy. The sample was blood. The CDR3 loop reads CASSRPGYFSSYNEQFF. The nucleotide sequence is given as TGTGCCAGCAGCCGCCCAGGATACTTCAGCTCCTACAATGAGCAGTTCTTC.